This is a list of T cell receptor beta chains from one sample in a study of T cell changes during pregnancy in multiple sclerosis. Repertoires were generated with immunoSEQ multiplex PCR, while TCRdb's copy carries only in-frame clones and drops some. The profile shows 90,000 to 120,000 clones, roughly 90% of them singletons. Sequences were derived from peripheral blood, sampled in the third trimester of pregnancy. The source is a female donor in good health, enrolled as a control in a pregnancy study. CDR3s include the opening cysteine and the closing phenylalanine or tryptophan. The D gene is left open where the match is weak. Not every row has a clone size; where given, it reads once, few, many or a size class.

TRBJ1-4	TRBV4-3	few	TRBD1	TGCGCCAGCAGCCTTATGACAGGGGGCCGAAGTGAAAAACTGTTTTTT	CASSLMTGGRSEKLFF
TRBJ2-7	TRBV7-2	NA	TRBD1	TGTGCCAGCAGCCCTCGACAGGGATCCTACGAGCAGTACTTC	CASSPRQGSYEQYF
TRBJ2-3	TRBV7-2	NA	NA	TGTGCCAGCAGCTTAGGGGGGGGCCGGAGCACAGATACGCAGTATTTT	CASSLGGGRSTDTQYF
TRBJ1-1	TRBV5-6	NA	TRBD1	TGTGCCAGCAGCTTGGGGGGGACAGGGGGGTTTATGAACACTGAAGCTTTCTTT	CASSLGGTGGFMNTEAFF
TRBJ1-2	TRBV19	once	NA	TGTGCCAGTAGTCCACCCCGCGGAACTAACTATGGCTACACCTTC	CASSPPRGTNYGYTF
TRBJ1-2	TRBV9	NA	NA	TGTGCCAGCAATTCCGTGGAGGGCTACACCTTC	CASNSVEGYTF
TRBJ1-1	TRBV18	NA	NA	TGTGCCAGCTCACCTGGGGCGAGGACGAACACTGAAGCTTTCTTT	CASSPGARTNTEAFF
TRBJ1-2	TRBV7-9	NA	NA	TGTGCCAGCAGCTTATATGGTGGGCAGGTAGACACCTTC	CASSLYGGQVDTF
TRBJ1-1	TRBV4-1	NA	NA	TGCGCCAGCAGCCAAGTTTGGACAGCCAACACTGAAGCTTTCTTT	CASSQVWTANTEAFF
TRBJ1-2	TRBV12-5	once	NA	TGTGCTAGTGGTTTGACCGGGACTAACTATGGCTACACCTTC	CASGLTGTNYGYTF
TRBJ2-2	TRBV5-4	NA	TRBD2	TGTGCCAGCAGCCAAACTAGCGGGGGATCCGGGGAGCTGTTTTTT	CASSQTSGGSGELFF
TRBJ1-1	TRBV5-6	NA	TRBD1	TGTGCCAGCAGCTTGGGGACAGGGAGGGAGGCTTTCTTT	CASSLGTGREAFF
TRBJ2-7	TRBV18	NA	NA	TGTGCCAGCTCACCGCAACTCTACGAGCAGTACTTC	CASSPQLYEQYF
TRBJ2-7	TRBV27	NA	TRBD2	TGTGCCAGCAGTGCCTTCGGGACTACAGATTACGAGCAGTACTTC	CASSAFGTTDYEQYF
TRBJ1-5	TRBV19	NA	TRBD1	TGTGCCAGTAAAGGGGTGCACAGGGGGCAAGGTTCGCCCCAGCATTTT	CASKGVHRGQGSPQHF
TRBJ1-2	TRBV30	NA	NA	TGTGCCTGGAGTACCCCTAACCACCGATTAAACTATGGCTACACCTTC	CAWSTPNHRLNYGYTF
TRBJ1-2	TRBV29-1	NA	NA	TGCAGCGTTGAAGACTGGGGTCCGGGAGGCTACACCTTC	CSVEDWGPGGYTF
TRBJ1-1	TRBV5-5	NA	NA	TGTGCCAGCAGCTTGCAGATCGGGGAGGTCACTGAAGCTTTCTTT	CASSLQIGEVTEAFF
TRBJ2-7	TRBV6-6	NA	TRBD1	TGTGCCAGCAGATCCGGGACAGCCTCCTACGAGCAGTACTTC	CASRSGTASYEQYF
TRBJ2-2	TRBV4-2	NA	TRBD2	TGTGCCAGCAGCCGAACACTTAGCGGGGGGAACACCGGGGAGCTGTTTTTT	CASSRTLSGGNTGELFF
TRBJ1-2	TRBV6-5	NA	NA	TGTGCCAGCAGTTATCTCAGACAGTCCCTAAGGGATGGCTACACCTTC	CASSYLRQSLRDGYTF
TRBJ2-5	TRBV7-6	NA	NA	TGTGCCAGCAGCCCTCTCCCGAGGGGGGGGTCCCAGTACTTC	CASSPLPRGGSQYF
TRBJ2-1	TRBV7-2	NA	NA	TGTGCCAGCAGACCTAGGGGGGGCCCCTACAATGAGCAGTTCTTC	CASRPRGGPYNEQFF
TRBJ2-7	TRBV7-9	NA	TRBD2	TGTGCCAGCAACCCCCCAGCCCCAGCTAGCGGGGCCTACGAGCAGTACTTC	CASNPPAPASGAYEQYF
TRBJ1-1	TRBV4-1	NA	NA	TGCGCCAGCAGCCAGGGGGGGAACACTGAAGCTTTCTTT	CASSQGGNTEAFF
TRBJ2-7	TRBV5-6	NA	TRBD2	TGTGCCAGCAGCTTGGCCGCTAGCGGGGGAGGAGTCCACGAGCAGTACTTC	CASSLAASGGGVHEQYF
TRBJ2-2	TRBV15	NA	NA	TGTGCCACCAGCAGAGATTCGGGGTCGGGCGGGGAGCTGTTTTTT	CATSRDSGSGGELFF
TRBJ1-6	TRBV29-1	NA	TRBD1	TGCAGCGTTAAAATCGGGACAGGGAATAATTCACCCCTCCACTTT	CSVKIGTGNNSPLHF
TRBJ1-1	TRBV7-9	NA	TRBD1	TGTGCCAGCAGCTCTCCGGGACAGGGGGAAGCTTTCTTT	CASSSPGQGEAFF
TRBJ1-1	TRBV14	NA	TRBD1	TGTGCCAGCAGCCCTCGGACAGGACTGAACACTGAAGCTTTCTTT	CASSPRTGLNTEAFF
TRBJ1-6	TRBV10-3	NA	TRBD1	TGTGCCATCAGCGGACCGGGACAGGGTAATTCACCCCTCCACTTT	CAISGPGQGNSPLHF
TRBJ1-2	TRBV7-2	NA	TRBD1	TGTGCCAGCAGCTCCAGTGGACAGGGCCCCGGCTACACCTTC	CASSSSGQGPGYTF
TRBJ1-2	TRBV5-4	NA	NA	TGTGCCAGCAGCTTGGGAGGCAGCTATGGCTACACCTTC	CASSLGGSYGYTF
TRBJ2-1	TRBV4-1	NA	TRBD1	TGCGCCAGCAGCCAGGACGACAGGGGGACCTACAATGAGCAGTTCTTC	CASSQDDRGTYNEQFF
TRBJ2-7	TRBV7-2	NA	NA	TGTGCCAGCAGCCGGGACTGGGAGGTCGAGCAGTACTTC	CASSRDWEVEQYF
TRBJ2-1	TRBV29-1	NA	NA	TGCAGCGTTGGGAGCGACCACTCCTACAATGAGCAGTTCTTC	CSVGSDHSYNEQFF
TRBJ2-5	TRBV13	NA	NA	TGTGCCAGCAGGAACTCCCTCTCTAGCGTCCCCCTGACTCGGGAGACCCAGTACTTC	CASRNSLSSVPLTRETQYF
TRBJ1-5	TRBV7-8	NA	TRBD1	TGTGCCATCGGGGACAGGAGAAATCAGCCCCAGCATTTT	CAIGDRRNQPQHF
TRBJ2-5	TRBV5-6	NA	NA	TGTGCCAGCAGCTTGTGGGGGGTGGAGACCCAGTACTTC	CASSLWGVETQYF
TRBJ2-7	TRBV7-2	NA	TRBD2	TGTGCCAGCAGCACCCGCCGCGGGACTAGCGGAACCTACGAGCAGTACTTC	CASSTRRGTSGTYEQYF
TRBJ2-5	TRBV7-2	NA	TRBD2	TGTGCCAGCAGCTCGCCGGGGGGGCGACAAGAGACCCAGTACTTC	CASSSPGGRQETQYF
TRBJ1-5	TRBV5-1	NA	TRBD1	TGCGCCAGCAGCTTGGGACAGGGGCAACAGCCCCAGCATTTT	CASSLGQGQQPQHF
TRBJ1-1	TRBV20-1	NA	NA	TGCAGTGCTCGAGACAGTGAAGCTTTCTTT	CSARDSEAFF
TRBJ1-4	TRBV7-9	NA	TRBD1	TGTGCCAGCAGCCGGGGACAGAGTAATGAAAAACTGTTTTTT	CASSRGQSNEKLFF
TRBJ2-7	TRBV6-6	NA	NA	TGTGCCAGCAGTTACAGGGGATCCTACGAGCAGTACTTC	CASSYRGSYEQYF
TRBJ2-5	TRBV7-3	NA	NA	TGTGCCAGCAGCTTAAGCATAGGGGGAGAGACCCAGTACTTC	CASSLSIGGETQYF
TRBJ1-1	TRBV5-1	once	NA	TGCGCCAGCAGTTTCCGGGGGGCGGACACTGAAGCTTTCTTT	CASSFRGADTEAFF
TRBJ1-3	TRBV27	NA	NA	TGTGCCAGCAGTCTTTGGGGGGACTCTGGAAACACCATATATTTT	CASSLWGDSGNTIYF
TRBJ1-5	TRBV10-3	NA	NA	TGTGCCATCAGCCAGGGTCTGGTAGATCAGCCCCAGCATTTT	CAISQGLVDQPQHF
TRBJ2-5	TRBV6-1	NA	NA	TGTGCCAGCAGTGAGACAGGACTCGGCGGCTTAGAGACCCAGTACTTC	CASSETGLGGLETQYF
TRBJ2-7	TRBV14	NA	TRBD1	TGTGCCAGCAGCCAAGGGACAGGGATTTCGGACGAGCAGTACTTC	CASSQGTGISDEQYF
TRBJ1-2	TRBV5-5	NA	NA	TGTGCCAGCAGCTCACAGGGTCCCATGAATGGCTACACCTTC	CASSSQGPMNGYTF
TRBJ1-5	TRBV5-6	NA	TRBD1	TGTGCCAGCAGCTGGGGGACAGGGGAAGGGACCCAGCATTTT	CASSWGTGEGTQHF
TRBJ1-3	TRBV4-2	NA	NA	TGTGCCAGCAGCCAAGATCCCATTCCCAGGGCTGGAAACACCATATATTTT	CASSQDPIPRAGNTIYF